The clone carrying this T cell receptor beta chain was seen just once. This sample is drawn from a study of T cells after somatic rescue of genetic block. Germline V gene lookup returns CDR1 MNHNS and CDR2 SASEGT. V lost 4 bases, J lost 6 bases, and 21 bases stayed unmatched. The CDR3 is 19 amino acids. Measured with immunoSEQ multiplex PCR; TCRdb has only the in-frame clones, and not every one. Among some 8,000 clones listed, roughly 80% were seen once. The TCR sequence derives from a boy younger than 18. V is TRBV6-1 and J is TRBJ2-1; TRBD2 agrees at 7 bases. Sequenced sample: peripheral blood mononuclear cells (PBMCs). The CDR3 protein is CASSGVWGGRRYLLNEQFF. In DNA, the CDR3 is TGTGCCAGCAGTGGAGTTTGGGGGGGACGCCGGTACCTTCTCAATGAGCAGTTCTTC.